This T cell receptor (beta chain) is drawn from a study of beta chain features in type 1 diabetes. Sorted CD4+ subsets: naive, central memory, regulatory, stem cell-like memory (CD45RO/CCR7/CD25/CD127/CD95/CD27 panel). This clone was seen a handful of times. The target antigen is unknown. Germline lookup yields CDR1 MNHEY and CDR2 SMNVEV (reference sequence). The CDR3 extends over 13 amino acids. With 6 bases removed from V and 2 bases from J, the gap between germline ends came to 7 bases. TCRB transcripts that were expressed got sequenced, as all of the isolated RNA had been reverse transcribed. Profiling relied on immunoSEQ multiplex PCR, and the TCRdb table lists in-frame clones only, not all of them. This repertoire shows hundreds of thousands of clones, 13% found once; its top ten account for approximately 0.022%. General study results and limits: All four CD4+ subsets from Type 1 diabetes patients carried moderately but significantly shorter TCRB CDR3s.

The rearrangement links TRBV27 to TRBJ1-4, with unresolved D. The sequenced sample was naive CD4+ T cells from blood. The sequence was obtained from a man aged 18 to 35 with type 1 diabetes. The CDR3 protein is CASSPLTNEKLFF. CDR3 sequence (DNA): TGTGCCAGCAGCCCTTTGACTAATGAAAAACTGTTTTTT.